The 25 T cell receptor beta chains reported below all come from one sample, sequenced in a study of monozygotic twins with inflammatory bowel disease (dated 2019 in TCRdb). Receptor libraries were prepared by 5' RACE. For sequencing, an Illumina HiSeq 2500 was employed. The reads underwent TCRdb reprocessing, giving one record for each CDR3 protein sequence and no DNA. For this sample, the table gives 300,000 to 400,000 distinct CDR3 sequences. Around 2% of the sample is taken by the ten largest. Input material: blood. These receptors originate from a human donor with ulcerative colitis or Crohn's disease, or a healthy co-twin of an affected twin (not recorded which).

This chain uses TRBV12-3 or TRBV12-4 with TRBJ2-3. This CDR3 is built from 18 residues. The CDR3 spells CASSLSGRCLVNTDTQYF.

The chain has TRBV21-1 and TRBJ2-3; there is no DNA to check the TCRdb D call of TRBD2. TRBV21-1 counts as a pseudogene. The CDR3 covers 13 residues. CDR3 residues: CASSKSCGDTQYF.

V is TRBV20-1 and J is TRBJ2-7; TCRdb gives TRBD1 as the D gene, but with no DNA this cannot be confirmed. Germline V gives CDR1 DFQATT, CDR2 SNEGSKA (reference sequence). This CDR3 is built from 14 residues. CDR3 in amino acids: CSASPPQGANEQYF.

This sequence joins TRBV5-1 and TRBJ2-7; the TCRdb D gene call, TRBD1, has no DNA to confirm it. The CDR3 spans 16 residues. CDR1 is SGHRS, CDR2 YFSETQ, per germline. CDR3 in amino acids: CASSLDRAGHLYEQYF.

The rearrangement uses TRBV7-2 and TRBJ2-7; the TCRdb call, TRBD1, lacks DNA for checking. CDR3 length equals 15 residues. Germline CDR1 is SGHTA and CDR2 is FQGNSA. This chain's CDR3 is CASSLADRAIYEQYF.

The J gene is TRBJ2-1, the V gene TRBV11-2; checking the TCRdb D call of TRBD1 is not possible without DNA. CDR3 length: 11 residues. The germline V gene has CDR1 SGHAT and CDR2 FQNNGV. The chain's CDR3 is CASSTGGEQFF.

The gene calls are TRBV12-3 or TRBV12-4 and TRBJ2-2; TCRdb lists TRBD1, though no DNA is available to test this call. The CDR3 has 15 amino acids. The CDR3 is CASSTGTGYTGELFF.

This chain uses TRBV5-4 with TRBJ1-3. Germline V lookup: CDR1 SGHNT, CDR2 YYREEE (reference sequence). The CDR3 runs 15 residues. CDR3 amino acids: CASSYGQTSGNTIYF.

This chain links TRBV10-3 with TRBJ2-7; TCRdb's D gene call, TRBD1, goes unchecked for lack of DNA. CDR1 and CDR2 from the germline V gene are ENHRY and SYGVKD. The CDR3 is made up of 13 amino acids. CDR3 region: CAISRDSSYEQYF.

The V call is TRBV24-1, the J call TRBJ2-1; TCRdb's assignment of TRBD2 cannot be checked, as there is no DNA. CDR3 size: 17 residues. Looked up from germline, CDR1 is KGHDR and CDR2 is SFDVKD. CDR3 sequence reads: CATSDPSDLSSYNEQFF.

This rearrangement joins TRBV4-3 to TRBJ1-4. Per the germline V gene, CDR1 is LGHNA and CDR2 is YSLEER. This CDR3 comprises 14 residues. The CDR3 loop is CASSQDRAVQALFF.

The CDR3 spells CASSYGAGVTQYF. The genes are TRBV5-6 and TRBJ2-5; with no DNA, the TCRdb D assignment of TRBD1 cannot be verified. CDR3 length: 13 amino acids. Germline assignment: CDR1 SGHDT and CDR2 YYEEEE.

The chain couples TRBV7-9 to TRBJ2-7. CDR3 length: 11 amino acids. Germline V lookup: CDR1 SEHNR, CDR2 FQNEAQ (reference sequence). The chain's CDR3 is CASSTTYEQYF.

The V and J genes are TRBV28 and TRBJ2-7; TCRdb's D call, TRBD1, is unchecked because there is no DNA. Germline V gives CDR1 MDHEN, CDR2 SYDVKM. This CDR3 region has 15 residues. Here the CDR3 reads CAVRTASLGPYEQYF.

The genes are TRBV12-3 or TRBV12-4 and TRBJ2-7; TCRdb lists TRBD2, though no DNA is available to test this call. The CDR3 sequence is 15 residues long. CDR3 protein: CASSGGLAAPYEQYF.

The rearrangement joins TRBV7-2 to TRBJ2-3; TCRdb names TRBD1, which stays unverified in the absence of DNA. The length of the CDR3 is 14 residues. From germline, CDR1 is SGHTA and CDR2 FQGNSA. The CDR3: CASSSNPWRDTQYF.

This rearrangement joins TRBV12-3 or TRBV12-4 to TRBJ2-7; no DNA is available, so the TRBD2 call from TCRdb remains unchecked. The CDR3 loop spans 14 amino acids. The chain's CDR3 is CASSLTSPPYEQYF.

The chain couples TRBV7-2 to TRBJ2-6; the TRBD1 assignment by TCRdb is unverifiable without DNA. CDR1 and CDR2 (germline): SGHTA, FQGNSA. The CDR3 runs to 16 residues. This CDR3 is CASSPDGAAGANVLTF.

The chain links TRBV28 to TRBJ1-2. Germline CDR1 reads MDHEN; CDR2 reads SYDVKM. The CDR3 has 15 residues. CDR3 residues: CASSLGGSMGYGYTF.

The chain employs TRBV20-1 and TRBJ1-6. In germline, CDR1 is DFQATT, CDR2 SNEGSKA (reference sequence). CDR3 length: 14 amino acids. CDR3 sequence: CSARDTGGRSPLHF.

The V and J genes are TRBV5-1 and TRBJ1-2; TCRdb outputs TRBD1, but without DNA this stays unchecked. The CDR3 runs 14 residues. CDR1 SGHRS and CDR2 YFSETQ come from the germline V gene. The CDR3 sequence: CASSLRDRAYGYTF.

The chain joins TRBV3-1 to TRBJ1-1; the TCRdb call, TRBD1, lacks DNA for checking. The length of the CDR3 is 12 residues. Looked up from germline, CDR1 is LGHDT and CDR2 is YNNKEL (reference sequence). This chain's CDR3 is CASSQYGAGAFF.

V usage is TRBV4-1 and J usage is TRBJ1-2. The CDR3 contains 16 residues. The V gene's germline CDR1 is MGHRA and CDR2 YSYEKL. The CDR3 loop reads CASSRGLIDGNYGYTF.

The chain combines TRBV27 with TRBJ2-1; the TCRdb call, TRBD2, lacks DNA for checking. Germline V gene data show CDR1 as MNHEY and CDR2 as SMNVEV (reference sequence). The CDR3 consists of 19 residues. The CDR3 loop is CASSLGGLAGGSPRHEQFF.

The chain carries TRBV7-6 and TRBJ2-3; TCRdb indicates TRBD2, and absent DNA this call remains unverified. CDR3 size: 16 residues. Germline CDR1 reads SGHVS; CDR2 reads FNYEAQ. CDR3 amino acids: CASSAPGSSSTDTQYF.